Described below is a single T cell receptor (beta chain) sequence and its context. The data were obtained in a study of T-cell reconstitution after alpha-beta-depleted transplantation in children. Preparation of the TCRbeta library was carried out with unique molecular identifiers. TCRdb itself ran the PCR reads through MiXCR, one entry per CDR3 protein. This sample carries 500,000 to 600,000 distinct CDR3 sequences, approximately 20% of them seen once, and the ten largest clones take roughly 3.3%. This sequence was found in a human donor who donated a stem cell graft to a child with acute lymphoblastic leukemia. Specimen: PBMCs from the stem cell graft donor, collected from the stem cell graft.

CDR3 sequence reads: CSASEAFF. In DNA, the CDR3 is TGCAGTGCTAGTGAAGCTTTCTTT. The J gene is TRBJ1-1, the V gene TRBV20-1; D gene ambiguous. Trimming removed 3 bases from V and 7 bases from J, with 0 bases in between. This CDR3 contains 8 residues. CDR1 is DFQATT, CDR2 SNEGSKA, per germline (reference sequence).